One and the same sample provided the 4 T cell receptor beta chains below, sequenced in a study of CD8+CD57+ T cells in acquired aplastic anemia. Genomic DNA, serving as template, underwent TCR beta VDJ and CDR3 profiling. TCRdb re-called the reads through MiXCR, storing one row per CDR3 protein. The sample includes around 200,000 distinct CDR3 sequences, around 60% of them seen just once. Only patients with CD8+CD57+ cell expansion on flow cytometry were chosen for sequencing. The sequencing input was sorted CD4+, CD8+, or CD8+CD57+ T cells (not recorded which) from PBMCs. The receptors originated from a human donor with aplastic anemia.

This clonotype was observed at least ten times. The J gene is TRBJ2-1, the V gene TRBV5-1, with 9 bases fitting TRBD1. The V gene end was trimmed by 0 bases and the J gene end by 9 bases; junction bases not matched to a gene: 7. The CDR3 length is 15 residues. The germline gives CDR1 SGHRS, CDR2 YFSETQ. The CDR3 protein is CASSLAGTGMGEQFF. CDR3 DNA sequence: TGCGCCAGCAGCTTGGCCGGGACAGGGATGGGTGAGCAGTTCTTC.

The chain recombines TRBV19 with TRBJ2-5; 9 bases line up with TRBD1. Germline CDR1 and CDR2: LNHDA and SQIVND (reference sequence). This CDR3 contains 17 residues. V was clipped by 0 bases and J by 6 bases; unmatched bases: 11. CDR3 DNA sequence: TGTGCCAGTAGTATAGATCCCACAGGGGGCGCGACAAAGACCCAGTACTTC. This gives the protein CASSIDPTGGATKTQYF.

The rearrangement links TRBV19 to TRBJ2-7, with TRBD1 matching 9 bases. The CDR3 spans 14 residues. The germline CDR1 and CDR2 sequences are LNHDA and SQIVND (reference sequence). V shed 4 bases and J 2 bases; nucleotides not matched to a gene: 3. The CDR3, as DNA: TGTGCCAGTAGTACCACAGGGGGCGCCTACGAGCAGTACTTC. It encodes CASSTTGGAYEQYF. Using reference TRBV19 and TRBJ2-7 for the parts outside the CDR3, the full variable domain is DGGITQSPKYLFRKEGQNVTLSCEQNLNHDAMYWYRQDPGQGLRLIYYSQIVNDFQKGDIAEGYSVSREKKESFPLTVTSAQKNPTAFYLCASSTTGGAYEQYFGPGTRLTVT.

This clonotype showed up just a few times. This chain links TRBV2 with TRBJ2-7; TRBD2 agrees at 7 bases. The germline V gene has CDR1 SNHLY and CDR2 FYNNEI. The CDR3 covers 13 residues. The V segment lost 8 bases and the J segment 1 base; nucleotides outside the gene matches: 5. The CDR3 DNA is TGTGCCAGCGGGAGGGAGGGATCCTACGAGCAGTACTTC. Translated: CASGREGSYEQYF.